One sample yielded the 18 T cell receptor beta chains listed below, sequenced in a study of identical twins. TCRdb reanalysed the 5' RACE reads using MiXCR and keeps one entry per CDR3 protein. The sample has about 520,000 distinct CDR3 sequences, around 20% seen once. This same sample was also part of a study on T cells expressing NK-cell markers.

The sequencing input was CD4+ T cells sorted from blood. The receptors originated from a woman aged 18-29 years in good health.

The table lists this clonotype with a few counts. The chain is built from TRBV10-3 and TRBJ2-3, with 7 nucleotides matching TRBD2. This CDR3 comprises 16 residues. V shed 0 bases and J 0 bases; nucleotides not matched to a gene: 3. Germline V gives CDR1 ENHRY, CDR2 SYGVKD. The CDR3 DNA reads as TGTGCCATCAGTGAGTCAGCGGGGAGTAGCACAGATACGCAGTATTTT. It encodes CAISESAGSSTDTQYF.

On this clonotype itself: Being one base from a much bigger clone, this may be a read error. The rearrangement uses TRBV12-3 or TRBV12-4 and TRBJ2-7; D may correspond to TRBD1 or TRBD2 (5 bases each). CDR3 size: 14 residues. The ends were cut back, 4 bases at V and 3 bases at J, with 13 bases in the middle. The CDR3 nucleotides are TGTGCCAGCAGTTACCGGGGCAGAGACTACGAGCAGTACTTC. As protein: CASSYRGRDYEQYF.

This clonotype was counted at least ten times. The chain is built from TRBV20-1 and TRBJ1-1; D remains ambiguous. Germline lookup yields CDR1 DFQATT and CDR2 SNEGSKA (reference sequence). Trimming removed 3 bases at V and 0 bases at J, with 5 bases between. CDR3 length equals 12 residues. CDR3 coding DNA: TGCAGTGCTAGTAAGTTGAACACTGAAGCTTTCTTT. This sequence encodes CSASKLNTEAFF.

The chain has TRBV5-8 and TRBJ2-7; tentative D call: TRBD2 (5 bases). This CDR3 is built from 12 residues. Germline lookup yields CDR1 SGHTS and CDR2 YDEGEE. Trimming shortened V by 7 bases and J by 5 bases, and 13 bases separated the two germline ends. The DNA for the CDR3 is TGTGCCAGCCGCGGACTGCTAAACGAGCAGTACTTC. It specifies CASRGLLNEQYF.

This clonotype has a handful of counts. The chain combines TRBV27 with TRBJ1-2, with D possibly matching TRBD1 (5 bases). V dropped 8 bases and J dropped 0 bases, with 10 bases sitting between them. This CDR3 has 13 amino acids. Germline CDR1 is MNHEY and CDR2 is SMNVEV (reference sequence). The chain's CDR3 is CASRQMSNYGYTF. CDR3 coding DNA: TGTGCCAGCCGACAGATGTCTAACTATGGCTACACCTTC.

This clonotype was observed a handful of times. V and J are TRBV5-1 and TRBJ2-2; D might be TRBD1 or TRBD2, each matching 5 bases. Germline V gene data show CDR1 as SGHRS and CDR2 as YFSETQ. The V and J ends lost 4 bases and 7 bases respectively, with 17 bases between them. CDR3 length equals 15 residues. The CDR3 DNA reads TGCGCCAGCAGCATAACCGGGACCCCGAACGGGGAGCTGTTTTTT. It specifies CASSITGTPNGELFF.

The V and J genes are TRBV12-3 or TRBV12-4 and TRBJ2-1, with TRBD2 as a possible D gene (5 bases). The CDR3 is 15 residues long. V lost 6 bases to trimming and J lost 3 bases, with 15 bases between them. The CDR3 protein is CASSPLGLDYNEQFF. For the CDR3, the DNA is TGTGCCAGCAGCCCGCTCGGACTGGACTACAATGAGCAGTTCTTC.

This clonotype was detected only a few times. The rearrangement uses TRBV12-3 or TRBV12-4 and TRBJ1-1; 9 nucleotides align to TRBD1. The J segment lost 3 bases and the V segment lost 6 bases, leaving 8 bases of the junction unmatched. The CDR3 runs to 15 residues. CDR3 bases: TGTGCCAGCAGCCGGACAGGGGTCGGGGACACTGAAGCTTTCTTT. This encodes CASSRTGVGDTEAFF.

This clonotype was recorded a few times. The chain has TRBV2 and TRBJ2-3; D uncertain. Between the trimmed V and J ends, which lost 3 bases and 4 bases, there was a span of 14 bases. The germline V gene encodes CDR1 SNHLY and CDR2 FYNNEI. CDR3 size: 15 residues. The DNA of the CDR3 is TGTGCCAGCAGTGATATGGGGATTCCCTCAGATACGCAGTATTTT. Its translation is CASSDMGIPSDTQYF.

This clonotype showed up just a few times. CDR3 sequence reads: CASSFPRTDTQYF. The CDR3 coding sequence is TGTGCCAGCAGCTTTCCCCGCACAGATACGCAGTATTTT. V gene TRBV5-5 combines with J gene TRBJ2-3, with unresolved D. This CDR3 has 13 amino acids. Germline CDR1 reads SGHKS; CDR2 reads YYEKEE (reference sequence). V was clipped by 2 bases and J by 1 base, with 5 bases between them.

This clonotype was picked up a small number of times. This chain joins TRBV5-5 and TRBJ2-7; D unclear. Per germline, CDR1 SGHKS and CDR2 YYEKEE (reference sequence). Deletions cut 3 bases from V and 3 bases from J, with 13 bases between. This CDR3 contains 14 residues. DNA of the CDR3: TGTGCCAGCAGCTCCCCCGGAGAAAACTACGAGCAGTACTTC. This translates into CASSSPGENYEQYF.

This clonotype was seen more than once but under ten times. The chain has TRBV7-2 and TRBJ1-1; no definite D call. The CDR3 has 13 residues. Germline lookup yields CDR1 SGHTA and CDR2 FQGNSA. V lost 3 bases to trimming and J lost 1 base, with 6 bases between them. In DNA, the CDR3 is TGTGCCAGCAGCTTTCAGCAGAACACTGAAGCTTTCTTT. Protein: CASSFQQNTEAFF.

The chain links TRBV9 to TRBJ2-2; 8 positions agree with TRBD2. Germline CDR1 and CDR2: SGDLS and YYNGEE. The V segment lost 0 bases and the J segment 1 base; nucleotides outside the gene matches: 2. This CDR3 is built from 16 residues. Written as DNA, the CDR3 is TGTGCCAGCAGCGTAGCGGCGGGAGGGAACACCGGGGAGCTGTTTTTT. Encoded protein: CASSVAAGGNTGELFF. Variable domain in full (rest from reference TRBV9 and TRBJ2-2): DSGVTQTPKHLITATGQRVTLRCSPRSGDLSVYWYQQSLDQGLQFLIQYYNGEERAKGNILERFSAQQFPDLHSELNLSSLELGDSALYFCASSVAAGGNTGELFFGEGSRLTVL.

V usage is TRBV14 and J usage is TRBJ2-3; TRBD2 aligns across 10 bases. Germline V gene sequence: CDR1 SGHDN, CDR2 FVKESK. The trim removed 6 bases at V and 2 bases at J, leaving 5 bases unmatched. This CDR3 is 15 amino acids long. CDR3 loop: CASRRTSGITDTQYF. The CDR3 nucleotides are TGTGCCAGCAGACGGACTAGCGGAATCACAGATACGCAGTATTTT.

This clonotype turned up a few times. The rearrangement uses TRBV10-3 and TRBJ2-7, with D possibly called TRBD1 or TRBD2 (5 bases each). This CDR3 comprises 13 residues. Looked up from germline, CDR1 is ENHRY and CDR2 is SYGVKD. The V and J ends lost 2 bases and 5 bases respectively, with 10 bases between them. CDR3 amino acids: CAISERGPDEQYF. DNA of the CDR3: TGTGCCATCAGTGAGCGGGGACCTGACGAGCAGTACTTC.

Many counts were recorded for this clonotype. The V and J genes are TRBV10-2 and TRBJ2-7, with 10 bases fitting TRBD2. After removal of 7 bases from V and 4 bases from J, the junction contained 10 bases not matched to a gene. This CDR3 has 15 amino acids. The germline CDR1 and CDR2 sequences are WSHSY and SAAADI. The CDR3 DNA sequence: TGCGCCAGCACCTTAGAGGCTAGCGGGAGTTACGAGCAGTACTTC. As protein: CASTLEASGSYEQYF.

This clonotype was observed a handful of times. This chain uses TRBV25-1 with TRBJ2-1; weak D call: TRBD2 (5 bases). There are 13 residues in the CDR3. Germline V gives CDR1 MGHDK, CDR2 SYGVNS. V lost 9 bases and J lost 5, with 14 bases in between. The CDR3, as DNA: TGTGCCAGTATCGGACTGGCCCACAATGAGCAGTTCTTC. Amino acids: CASIGLAHNEQFF.

This clonotype was seen more than once but under ten times. V and J are TRBV3-1 and TRBJ2-3; no firm D call. CDR3 length: 13 residues. Germline lookup yields CDR1 LGHDT and CDR2 YNNKEL (reference sequence). Trimming took 1 base from V and 5 from J, leaving 7 bases between them. The CDR3 DNA reads TGTGCCAGCAGCCAAGTAAAGAAAGATACGCAGTATTTT. Its translation is CASSQVKKDTQYF.